This T cell receptor (beta chain) was retrieved from a study of stem cell transplantation in POMP-related autoinflammatory disease. To note about this clone: Its antigen is not identified.

CDR1 is SGHRS and CDR2 is YFSETQ in the germline V gene. The CDR3 runs 14 residues. With 5 bases clipped from V and 4 bases from J, the junction kept 8 bases outside the gene matches. Produced via immunoSEQ multiplex PCR; TCRdb's table is partial and in-frame only. The data contain 30,000 or so clones, about 91% of them singletons. General study findings and limits: Unique TRB V-J gene pairings were limited in number in patients with PRAID.

Here the sequenced sample was CD4+ T cells from PBMCs, taken before stem cell transplantation. The receptor comes from a human donor with POMP-related autoinflammation and immune dysregulation (PRAID). The chain links TRBV5-1 to TRBJ2-7, with TRBD1 identical over 8 bases. CDR3 bases: TGCGCCAGCAGAAATGGGACAGGCCCGTACGAGCAGTACTTC. Protein sequence: CASRNGTGPYEQYF.